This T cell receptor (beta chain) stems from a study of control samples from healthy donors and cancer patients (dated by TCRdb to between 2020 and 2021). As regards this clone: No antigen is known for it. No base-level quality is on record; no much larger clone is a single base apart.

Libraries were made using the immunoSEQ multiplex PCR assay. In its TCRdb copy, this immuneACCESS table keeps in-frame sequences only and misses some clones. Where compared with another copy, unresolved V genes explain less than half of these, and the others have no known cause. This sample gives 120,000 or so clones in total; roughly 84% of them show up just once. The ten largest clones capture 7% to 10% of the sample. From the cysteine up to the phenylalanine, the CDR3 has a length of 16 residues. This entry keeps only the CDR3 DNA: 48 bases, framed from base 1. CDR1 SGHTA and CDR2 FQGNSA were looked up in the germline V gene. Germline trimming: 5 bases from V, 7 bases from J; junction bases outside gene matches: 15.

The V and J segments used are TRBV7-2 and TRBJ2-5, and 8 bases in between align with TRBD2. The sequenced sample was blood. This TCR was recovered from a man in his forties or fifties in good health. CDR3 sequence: CASSQSLYGGAGTQYF. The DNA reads TGTGCCAGCAGCCAAAGCTTATACGGGGGGGCGGGGACCCAGTACTTC.